The 21 T cell receptor beta chains reported below all come from one sample, sequenced in a study of radiation and T cells in renal cell carcinoma. Treatment reported: treatment-naive control, cytoreductive nephrectomy. Clones were read by immunoSEQ multiplex PCR, and TCRdb kept only the in-frame ones, dropping some. The sample lists around 17,000 clones; about 53% were seen once. The sample here was tumor tissue, taken from a patient whose treatment was nephrectomy without radiotherapy. The receptors originated from a man aged 40-50 years with renal cell carcinoma.

CDR3 bases: TGCAGCGTTCGCAGGGACCACTCTGGAAACACCATATATTTT. This sequence encodes CSVRRDHSGNTIYF. The chain uses TRBV29-1 and TRBJ1-3; a possible D gene is TRBD1 (5 bases). This CDR3 spans 14 amino acids. Germline V gene lookup returns CDR1 SQVTM and CDR2 ANQGSEA. Trimming removed 5 bases at V and 0 bases at J, with 11 bases between. Full variable domain (outside the CDR3, taken from reference TRBV29-1 and TRBJ1-3): SAVISQKPSRDICQRGTSLTIQCQVDSQVTMMFWYRQQPGQSLTLIATANQGSEATYESGFVIDKFPISRPNLTFSTLTVSNMSPEDSSIYLCSVRRDHSGNTIYFGEGSWLTVV.

This clone was observed a few times. This sequence joins TRBV10-1 and TRBJ2-1, with TRBD2 as a possible D gene (6 bases). The CDR3 has 15 residues. V was cut by 4 bases and J by 8 bases, with 18 bases left in between. Germline loops: CDR1 WNHNN, CDR2 SYGVQD (reference sequence). CDR3 sequence reads: CASSAGLSGADEQFF. CDR3 bases: TGCGCCAGCAGTGCAGGACTAAGTGGGGCAGATGAGCAGTTCTTC.

Note on this clone: Other DNA sequences in this sample translate to the same CDR3. The chain combines TRBV5-6 with TRBJ2-3; D is undetermined. V gave up 4 bases and J gave up 3 bases, with 3 bases separating them. Germline lookup yields CDR1 SGHDT and CDR2 YYEEEE. The CDR3 covers 11 residues. The CDR3 DNA is TGTGCCAGCAGCCGAACAGATACGCAGTATTTT. Translating gives CASSRTDTQYF.

V gene TRBV6-6 combines with J gene TRBJ2-7, with 10 positions matching TRBD1. Germline values: CDR1 MNHNY, CDR2 SVGAGI (reference sequence). J was trimmed by 3 bases and V by 7 bases; bases with no gene match: 6. CDR3 size: 14 residues. CDR3 amino acids: CASKRGQGIYEQYF. As DNA, the CDR3 is TGTGCCAGCAAAAGGGGACAGGGGATCTACGAGCAGTACTTC.

CDR3 bases: TGTGCCAGCAGAGTACAGGAGACTCGCTACGAGCAGTACTTC. This codes for CASRVQETRYEQYF. The chain is built from TRBV2 and TRBJ2-7; D is possibly TRBD1 (5 bases). Germline V gene data show CDR1 as SNHLY and CDR2 as FYNNEI. CDR3 length equals 14 residues. Trimming removed 6 bases at V and 3 bases at J, with 15 bases between.

In this sample, this clone turned up a few times. DNA of the CDR3: TGTGCCAGCAGCTTAGGGACAGGGGGTGCCTCTGGAAACACCATATATTTT. This translates into CASSLGTGGASGNTIYF. The rearrangement links TRBV7-9 to TRBJ1-3; 10 nucleotides agree with TRBD1. V lost 1 base to trimming and J lost 0 bases; unmatched junction nucleotides: 3. This CDR3 contains 17 residues. CDR1 is SEHNR, CDR2 FQNEAQ, per germline (reference sequence). Based on the CDR3 plus reference TRBV7-9 and TRBJ1-3, the full variable domain is DTGVSQNPRHKITKRGQNVTFRCDPISEHNRLYWYRQTLGQGPEFLTYFQNEAQLEKSRLLSDRFSAERPKGSFSTLEIQRTEQGDSAMYLCASSLGTGGASGNTIYFGEGSWLTVV.

The chain is built from TRBV7-2 and TRBJ2-7, with 7 bases fitting TRBD1. CDR1 and CDR2 from the germline V gene are SGHTA and FQGNSA. The CDR3 is 15 residues long. The V gene end was trimmed by 1 base and the J gene end by 3 bases; junction bases not matched to a gene: 6. The CDR3 protein is CASSLGLGQNYEQYF. DNA for the CDR3: TGTGCCAGCAGCTTAGGATTGGGACAGAACTACGAGCAGTACTTC.

The gene calls are TRBV5-1 and TRBJ2-3; 8 nucleotides match TRBD2. J gave up 4 bases and V 0 bases, and 10 bases lay outside the gene matches. Germline V gene sequence: CDR1 SGHRS, CDR2 YFSETQ. This CDR3 spans 17 amino acids. The CDR3 sequence is CASSLAVAGRGADTQYF. The CDR3 DNA follows: TGCGCCAGCAGCTTGGCGGTAGCGGGAAGAGGAGCAGATACGCAGTATTTT.

This clone has more than one count but fewer than ten. The same CDR3 also results from other DNA sequences found in this sample. This chain joins TRBV14 and TRBJ2-6, with D unclear. The CDR3 loop spans 16 amino acids. Trimming cost V 1 base and J 0 bases, with 7 bases left between them. Germline V gene sequence: CDR1 SGHDN, CDR2 FVKESK. The chain's CDR3 is CASSQGSYSGANVLTF. In DNA, the CDR3 is TGTGCCAGCAGCCAAGGGAGTTACTCTGGGGCCAACGTCCTGACTTTC.

The rearrangement joins TRBV9 to TRBJ2-7, with 8 bases that match TRBD1. The trim removed 0 bases at V and 4 bases at J, leaving 12 bases unmatched. This CDR3 is 17 amino acids long. CDR1 is SGDLS and CDR2 is YYNGEE in the germline V gene. The CDR3 DNA is TGTGCCAGCAGCGTAGCTACGGGGGACAGGCCCCCGTACGAGCAGTACTTC. Translating it yields CASSVATGDRPPYEQYF.

The rearrangement uses TRBV10-1 and TRBJ1-5; possible D gene TRBD1, 5 bases. Germline assignment: CDR1 WNHNN and CDR2 SYGVQD (reference sequence). The CDR3 is 18 residues long. V was pared by 4 bases and J by 2 bases, with 21 bases between. CDR3 sequence (DNA): TGCGCCAGCAGTGTTAGTGTTTGGGGTTCGGGACGCAATCAGCCCCAGCATTTT. Translation: CASSVSVWGSGRNQPQHF.

The rearrangement joins TRBV6-6 to TRBJ2-3; D not resolved. Trimming stripped 5 bases from V and 3 bases from J, with 6 bases between. The CDR3 has 12 residues. Germline V gene lookup returns CDR1 MNHNY and CDR2 SVGAGI (reference sequence). The CDR3, as DNA: TGTGCCAGCAGTCGCCAAACAGATACGCAGTATTTT. It encodes CASSRQTDTQYF.

The chain couples TRBV6-5 to TRBJ1-5; no definite D call. The V and J ends lost 6 bases and 6 bases respectively, with 15 bases between them. This CDR3 is built from 14 residues. Per germline, CDR1 MNHEY and CDR2 SVGAGI. CDR3 protein: CASRGRVLGQPQHF. CDR3 nucleotide sequence: TGTGCCAGCAGGGGGAGGGTTCTTGGTCAGCCCCAGCATTTT.

The genes are TRBV19 and TRBJ1-1; D not certain. The CDR3 has 16 amino acids. V was pared by 4 bases and J by 4 bases, with 19 bases between. Germline V CDR1 and CDR2: LNHDA, SQIVND (reference sequence). DNA for the CDR3: TGTGCCAGTAGTAATTTATGGGCCGGCCGGAGCACTGAAGCTTTCTTT. Translating gives CASSNLWAGRSTEAFF.

The genes are TRBV6-5 and TRBJ1-6, with 8 positions matching TRBD1. CDR1 MNHEY and CDR2 SVGAGI come from the germline V gene. The CDR3 is 14 amino acids. V dropped 6 bases and J dropped 10; count of bases not matched to a gene: 8. This CDR3 reads CASRSGTGSSPLHF. The CDR3 coding sequence is TGTGCCAGCAGATCCGGGACAGGCTCCTCACCCCTCCACTTT.

This chain joins TRBV6-5 and TRBJ1-5; 8 bases align to TRBD1. The V and J ends lost 5 bases and 3 bases, in that order; junction bases with no gene match: 6. Germline assignment: CDR1 MNHEY and CDR2 SVGAGI. The length of the CDR3 is 15 residues. The CDR3: CASSPMTGANQPQHF. The CDR3 nucleotides read TGTGCCAGCAGTCCTATGACAGGGGCCAATCAGCCCCAGCATTTT.

This clone was counted once. The V and J genes are TRBV7-2 and TRBJ1-3; D uncertain. From germline, CDR1 is SGHTA and CDR2 FQGNSA. V was clipped by 5 bases and J by 0 bases, with 14 bases between them. The CDR3 totals 16 residues. Here the CDR3 reads CASSALGGYSGNTIYF. Here the CDR3 DNA reads TGTGCCAGCAGCGCCCTAGGCGGGTACTCTGGAAACACCATATATTTT.

The rearrangement joins TRBV4-2 to TRBJ1-2; a weak D match, TRBD1 (6 bases). The CDR3 spans 15 residues. Germline values: CDR1 LGHNA, CDR2 YNFKEQ. Trimming shortened V by 4 bases and J by 0 bases, and 12 bases separated the two germline ends. Written as DNA, the CDR3 is TGTGCCAGCAGCCCTGACAGGACGGCTAACTATGGCTACACCTTC. Its protein product is CASSPDRTANYGYTF.

This clone turned up a few times. V is TRBV19 and J is TRBJ1-6; 8 positions agree with TRBD1. After removal of 4 bases from V and 9 bases from J, the junction contained 5 bases not matched to a gene. Per germline, CDR1 LNHDA and CDR2 SQIVND (reference sequence). The CDR3 has 14 amino acids. CDR3 sequence: CASSSGQGGSPLHF. Written as DNA, the CDR3 is TGTGCCAGTAGTAGCGGACAGGGTGGTTCACCCCTCCACTTT.

J is TRBJ1-2 and V is TRBV5-4; weak D call: TRBD1 (6 bases). Looked up from germline, CDR1 is SGHNT and CDR2 is YYREEE (reference sequence). Trimming left V 0 bases short and J 4 bases short, with 13 bases between. This CDR3 region has 15 residues. CDR3 DNA sequence: TGTGCCAGCAGCTTGGGGGGGGCGGGTAGCTATGGCTACACCTTC. Protein: CASSLGGAGSYGYTF.

This clone was detected a few times. J is TRBJ1-3 and V is TRBV7-9; D might be TRBD1 (6 bases). CDR3 length equals 15 residues. The V and J ends lost 5 bases and 8 bases respectively, with 19 bases between them. CDR1 and CDR2 (germline): SEHNR, FQNEAQ (reference sequence). The CDR3 DNA reads TGTGCCAGCAGCCCATGGGGGGGGCCGGCGGACACCATATATTTT. This gives the protein CASSPWGGPADTIYF.